This T cell receptor beta chain is drawn from a study of Tregs in tolerant kidney transplant recipients (dated by TCRdb to between 2018 and 2020). For context, the study as a whole: Transplants used related donors with nonmyeloablative bone marrow transplantation; mixed chimerism was transient in the human trials. Before combined kidney and bone marrow transplantation, this study identified donor-specific regulatory T cells using TCRbeta sequencing and then followed those same cells after transplant. The paper's findings and limits, for the study overall: The most biologically relevant and donor-specific TCRbeta repertoire appeared to be identified by expanding Tregs with activated donor B cells. Biological reproducibility was not directly addressed, though technical replication error appeared minimal. For some patients, the PCR primers changed as time went on, which meant samples from those patients could not be compared with one another at the nucleotide level. The study was constrained by small patient numbers, and validation of the findings is required in larger populations and under other immunosuppression protocols. In tolerant patients, donor-specific Tregs expanded more than Tregs overall, which suggests antigen-driven rather than nonspecific expansion.

The sample's time point, from its label and the paper: blood sample drawn before combined kidney and bone marrow transplant. Thawed PBMCs were FACS-sorted into unstimulated Tregs (CD4+CD25+CD127-), CD4+ non-Tregs (CD4+CD25-), CD4 cells and CD8 cells. Patients were 4 combined kidney and bone marrow transplant recipients from the ITN036ST trial, and only these trial subjects had samples available. Healthy control blood was separated into PBMCs by Ficoll density gradient and cryopreserved, and patient PBMCs were collected both before and after transplant. A remark on this clone: The specificity of this receptor is unknown. The sample holds no much larger clone one base away, and base qualities are not on file.

The CDR3 numbers 15 residues from cysteine through phenylalanine. Only the CDR3 DNA stays, 45 bases, in frame from base 1. Unmatched junction bases come to 15, with V trimmed by 3 bases and J by 15 bases. CDR1 and CDR2 (SGHTS, YDEGEE) derive from the germline V gene. For TCRbeta CDR3 sequencing, genomic DNA from the sorted cells was extracted using the QIAGEN DNeasy Blood and Tissue Kit. High-throughput TCRbeta CDR3 sequencing, including PCR amplification with bias correction and internal controls, was performed commercially through immunoSEQ. The original methods were these. Unique productive TCRbeta sequences were defined by CDR3 nucleotide sequence when primers matched and otherwise by CDR3 amino acid sequence together with Vbeta and Jbeta genes. Sorting error was corrected by removing sequences shared between sorted populations at a frequency ratio of 2:1 or less, and the remaining shared sequences were assigned to the higher population. Sequences were defined as donor-reactive when expanded at least 5-fold in CFSE-low cells versus unstimulated cells and present at a frequency of at least 0.01% in CFSE-low cells. Repertoire divergence was quantified by Jensen-Shannon divergence using the top 100 TCRbeta sequences ranked by frequency. For samples with multiple sequencing runs, sorting error was corrected separately for each run before the runs were pooled. TCRdb mirrors the immuneACCESS table, restricted to in-frame sequences. Some clones are absent from its copies; in checked studies, under half trace to an unresolved V gene, and the reason for the others is unknown. The D gene and trimming were derived from the DNA, and the V and J assignments and clone size from that table. In this sample the table shows about 69,000 clones, 85% to 90% of which occur a single time. Approximately 0.36% of the sample comes from the top ten.

This sequence was found in a human donor who received a combined kidney and bone marrow transplant. Recombination linked TRBV5-8 to TRBJ2-1; TRBD2 fits 10 bases in the junction. This sample comprised CD4+ T cells from blood, obtained before the transplant. The nucleotide sequence is given as TGTGCCAGCAGCTCCGGGACTAGCGAGTCTGATCGGCGGTTCTTC. It translates to CASSSGTSESDRRFF. Full variable domain (CDR3 extended with the reference TRBV5-8 and TRBJ2-1 proteins): EAGVTQSPTHLIKTRGQQATLRCSPISGHTSVYWYQQALGLGLQFLLWYDEGEERNRGNFPPRFSGRQFPNYSSELNVNALELEDSALYLCASSSGTSESDRRFFGPGTRLTVL.